Shown below are 17 T cell receptor beta chains from a single sample sequenced in a study of beta chain features in type 1 diabetes. Expressed TCRB transcripts were sequenced because the entire RNA isolate underwent reverse transcription. Profiling relied on immunoSEQ multiplex PCR, and the TCRdb table lists in-frame clones only, not all of them. This table holds some 160,000 clones, less than 9.5% found once. The sequenced material came from central memory CD4+ T cells from blood. These receptors were obtained from a woman under 30 in good health.

The CDR3 bases are TGCAGCGTTGAAAGCGGGAGCTCCTACGAGCAGTACTTC. This sequence encodes CSVESGSSYEQYF. The chain has TRBV29-1 and TRBJ2-7; 8 bases agree with TRBD2. CDR1 and CDR2 from the germline V gene are SQVTM and ANQGSEA. Trimming removed 2 bases from V and 0 bases from J; junction bases left unmatched: 0. CDR3 length: 13 amino acids.

The rearrangement uses TRBV4-1 and TRBJ2-1; 7 bases are shared with TRBD2. J lost 5 bases, V lost 0 bases, and 4 bases had no gene match. Per the germline V gene, CDR1 is MGHRA and CDR2 is YSYEKL. This CDR3 comprises 15 residues. For the CDR3, the DNA is TGCGCCAGCAGCCAAGAGACTAGCAGCCACAATGAGCAGTTCTTC. Amino acids: CASSQETSSHNEQFF.

The CDR3 DNA is TGTGCCAGCCAAACCGTGACAGGGTTTAGAAGTGAAGCTTTCTTT. Residues: CASQTVTGFRSEAFF. V and J are TRBV9 and TRBJ1-1, with TRBD1 matching 7 bases. Trimming took 7 bases from V and 7 from J; bases not matched to a gene: 16. This CDR3 spans 15 amino acids. The V gene's germline CDR1 is SGDLS and CDR2 YYNGEE.

This clone appeared a few times. The chain links TRBV28 to TRBJ2-5; 10 bases are a match to TRBD2. The CDR3 runs 16 residues. In germline, CDR1 is MDHEN, CDR2 SYDVKM. J lost 4 bases, V lost 6 bases, and 11 bases had no gene match. The CDR3 protein is CASSSSLGLAIETQYF. CDR3 coding DNA: TGTGCCAGCAGCTCCTCTCTGGGACTAGCGATAGAGACCCAGTACTTC.

Ten or more counts support this clone. The CDR3 spells CASSQGTVGGTEAFF. CDR3 coding DNA: TGTGCCAGCAGCCAAGGGACAGTTGGAGGGACTGAAGCTTTCTTT. The chain joins TRBV7-9 to TRBJ1-1, with 7 bases aligning to TRBD1. Germline values: CDR1 SEHNR, CDR2 FQNEAQ (reference sequence). This CDR3 comprises 15 residues. V was clipped by 5 bases and J by 5 bases; unmatched bases: 11.

The chain employs TRBV6-5 and TRBJ1-1; no definite D call. Germline CDR1 MNHEY, CDR2 SVGAGI. Trimming stripped 2 bases from V and 0 bases from J, with 10 bases between. The CDR3 contains 15 residues. CDR3 protein: CASSYATLMNTEAFF. CDR3 coding DNA: TGTGCCAGCAGTTACGCGACACTGATGAACACTGAAGCTTTCTTT.

There are a few counts of this clone. V is TRBV9 and J is TRBJ1-5; weak D call: TRBD1 (6 bases). Per the germline V gene, CDR1 is SGDLS and CDR2 is YYNGEE. V lost 1 base to trimming and J lost 4 bases, with 12 bases between them. The CDR3 sequence is 15 residues long. CDR3 nucleotide sequence: TGTGCCAGCAGCGTACAAGGGACATTTAATCAGCCCCAGCATTTT. Translated: CASSVQGTFNQPQHF.

The chain recombines TRBV7-3 with TRBJ1-3; D not resolved. The V gene lost 1 base and the J gene lost 0 bases, with 7 bases spanning the gap. Germline V gene lookup returns CDR1 SGHTA and CDR2 FQGTGA. This CDR3 comprises 15 residues. The CDR3 DNA sequence: TGTGCCAGCAGCTTAAGGGCAAGCTCTGGAAACACCATATATTTT. Residues: CASSLRASSGNTIYF. Drawing the rest from reference TRBV7-3 and TRBJ1-3, the complete variable domain is GAGVSQTPSNKVTEKGKYVELRCDPISGHTALYWYRQSLGQGPEFLIYFQGTGAADDSGLPNDRFFAVRPEGSVSTLKIQRTERGDSAVYLCASSLRASSGNTIYFGEGSWLTVV.

The rearrangement joins TRBV7-9 to TRBJ2-2, with D possibly TRBD2 on 5 matching bases. The length of the CDR3 is 16 residues. Trimming took off 5 bases at V and 7 bases at J, with 20 bases between the two ends. The V gene's germline CDR1 is SEHNR and CDR2 FQNEAQ (reference sequence). The CDR3 spells CASSIRVGGESGELFF. The CDR3, as DNA: TGTGCCAGCAGCATCCGAGTAGGTGGGGAGAGCGGGGAGCTGTTTTTT.

The chain combines TRBV30 with TRBJ1-3, with a tentative D call TRBD1 (5 bases). Germline V CDR1 and CDR2: GTSNPN, SVGIG (reference sequence). V was shortened by 4 bases and J by 4 bases, with 11 bases between the two germline ends. The CDR3 contains 13 residues. CDR3 sequence (DNA): TGTGCCTGGACGGGGGACCGAGGAAACACCATATATTTT. Its protein product is CAWTGDRGNTIYF.

The rearrangement uses TRBV4-1 and TRBJ1-1; TRBD1 matches 9 bases. Germline assignment: CDR1 MGHRA and CDR2 YSYEKL. This CDR3 is built from 16 residues. V shed 5 bases, J shed 4 bases, and the junction held 11 bases outside the gene matches. CDR3 sequence reads: CASSKGQGWGSTEAFF. The DNA for the CDR3 is TGCGCCAGCAGCAAAGGACAGGGGTGGGGATCCACTGAAGCTTTCTTT.

A few counts support this clone. The CDR3 nucleotides read TGCGCCAGCAGCGGAACAGGGACGGGGGAGACCCAGTACTTC. Translating it yields CASSGTGTGETQYF. The rearrangement links TRBV4-1 to TRBJ2-5, with D perhaps matching TRBD1 (6 bases). The CDR3 totals 14 residues. V dropped 5 bases and J dropped 5 bases, with 15 bases sitting between them. Germline V gene sequence: CDR1 MGHRA, CDR2 YSYEKL.

V is TRBV7-2 and J is TRBJ1-1, with D possibly being TRBD1 (5 bases). Trimming cost V 5 bases and J 0 bases, with 13 bases left between them. Germline CDR1 and CDR2: SGHTA and FQGNSA. The CDR3 contains 15 residues. The CDR3 DNA sequence: TGTGCCAGCAGCCCCCAGGGTAGTTTGAACACTGAAGCTTTCTTT. This translates into CASSPQGSLNTEAFF.

The chain recombines TRBV7-8 with TRBJ2-1; maybe TRBD1 (6 bases). From germline, CDR1 is SGHVS and CDR2 FQNEAQ. The CDR3 totals 14 residues. Trimming removed 5 bases from V and 8 bases from J, with 16 bases in between. Here the CDR3 DNA reads TGTGCCAGCAGCGCGGTTGGGTCAGGGGATGAGCAGTTCTTC. Translation: CASSAVGSGDEQFF.

This sequence joins TRBV5-4 and TRBJ2-5, with TRBD2 matching over 14 bases. The CDR3 extends over 15 amino acids. From germline, CDR1 is SGHNT and CDR2 YYREEE (reference sequence). With 4 bases clipped from V and 2 bases from J, the junction kept 1 base outside the gene matches. The CDR3 spells CASSRTSGGQETQYF. CDR3 nucleotide sequence: TGTGCCAGCAGCCGGACTAGCGGGGGGCAAGAGACCCAGTACTTC.

This clone has just a few counts. This rearrangement joins TRBV7-8 to TRBJ2-1; TRBD2 matches at 10 bases. Losses at the gene ends were 4 bases for V and 10 bases for J; bases not matched to a gene: 10. The CDR3 runs 15 residues. Germline loops: CDR1 SGHVS, CDR2 FQNEAQ. CDR3 DNA: TGTGCCAGCAGCTACAAGCGGGAGGGACTGGGGGAGCAGTTCTTC. It encodes CASSYKREGLGEQFF.

This clone showed up just a few times. This sequence joins TRBV4-1 and TRBJ2-3, with 8 bases matching TRBD2. V gave up 2 bases and J gave up 2 bases; unmatched junction bases: 12. The germline CDR1 and CDR2 sequences are MGHRA and YSYEKL. This CDR3 has 18 amino acids. The CDR3 bases are TGCGCCAGCAGCCAACCCCTGTCGGGGGGGGCAGCCACAGATACGCAGTATTTT. It is translated as CASSQPLSGGAATDTQYF.